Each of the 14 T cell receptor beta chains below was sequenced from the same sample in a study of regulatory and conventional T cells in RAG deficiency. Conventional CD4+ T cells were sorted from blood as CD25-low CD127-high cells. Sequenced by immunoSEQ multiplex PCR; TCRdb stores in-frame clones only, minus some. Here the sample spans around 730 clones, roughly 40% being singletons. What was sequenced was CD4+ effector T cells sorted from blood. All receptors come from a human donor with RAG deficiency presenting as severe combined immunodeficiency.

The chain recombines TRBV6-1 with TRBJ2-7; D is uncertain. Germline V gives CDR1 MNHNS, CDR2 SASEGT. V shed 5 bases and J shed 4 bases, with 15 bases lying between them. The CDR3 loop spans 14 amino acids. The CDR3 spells CASSLQAFWYEQYF. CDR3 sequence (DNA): TGTGCCAGCAGTTTGCAAGCTTTCTGGTACGAGCAGTACTTC.

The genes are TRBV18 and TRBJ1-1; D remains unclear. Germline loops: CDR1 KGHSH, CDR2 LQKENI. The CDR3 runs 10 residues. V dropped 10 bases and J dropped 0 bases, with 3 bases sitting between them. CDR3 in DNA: TGTGCCACCCTGAACACTGAAGCTTTCTTT. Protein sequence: CATLNTEAFF.

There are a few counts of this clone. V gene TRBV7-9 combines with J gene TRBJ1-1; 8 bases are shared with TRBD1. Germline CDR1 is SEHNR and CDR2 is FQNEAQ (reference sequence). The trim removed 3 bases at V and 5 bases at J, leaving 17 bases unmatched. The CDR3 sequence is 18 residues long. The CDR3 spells CASSFGPRGPLWGTEAFF. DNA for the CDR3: TGTGCCAGCAGCTTTGGACCCAGGGGGCCCCTTTGGGGTACTGAAGCTTTCTTT.

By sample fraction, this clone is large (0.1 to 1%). The chain's CDR3 is CASSFILNTEAFF. The CDR3 bases are TGTGCCAGCAGTTTTATTTTGAACACTGAAGCTTTCTTT. The rearrangement joins TRBV27 to TRBJ1-1, with D uncertain. CDR3 length: 13 residues. Looked up from germline, CDR1 is MNHEY and CDR2 is SMNVEV (reference sequence). Trimming took 3 bases from V and 0 from J, leaving 5 bases between them.

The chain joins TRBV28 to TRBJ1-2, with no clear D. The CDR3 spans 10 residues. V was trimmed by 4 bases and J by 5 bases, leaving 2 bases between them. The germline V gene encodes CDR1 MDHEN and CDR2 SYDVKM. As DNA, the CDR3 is TGTGCCAGCAGTTATTATGGCTACACCTTC. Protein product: CASSYYGYTF.

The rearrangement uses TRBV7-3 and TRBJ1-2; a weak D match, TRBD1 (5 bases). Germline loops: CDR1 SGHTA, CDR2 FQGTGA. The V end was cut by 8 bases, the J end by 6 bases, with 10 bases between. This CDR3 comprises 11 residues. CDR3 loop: CASGRGDGYTF. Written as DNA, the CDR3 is TGTGCCAGCGGTCGGGGGGATGGCTACACCTTC.

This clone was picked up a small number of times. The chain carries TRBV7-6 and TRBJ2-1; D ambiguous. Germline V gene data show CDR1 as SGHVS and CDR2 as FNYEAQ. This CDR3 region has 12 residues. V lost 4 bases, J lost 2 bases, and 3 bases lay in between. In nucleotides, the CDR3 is TGTGCCAGCAGCTCAACCTACAATGAGCAGTTCTTC. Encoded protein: CASSSTYNEQFF.

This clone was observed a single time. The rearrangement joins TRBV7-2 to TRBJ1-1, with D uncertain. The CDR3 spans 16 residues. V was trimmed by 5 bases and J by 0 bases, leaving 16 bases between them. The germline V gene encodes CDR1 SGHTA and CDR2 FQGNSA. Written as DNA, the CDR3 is TGTGCCAGCAGCCTCCCGAGGCCGTTTTTGAACACTGAAGCTTTCTTT. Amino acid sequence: CASSLPRPFLNTEAFF.

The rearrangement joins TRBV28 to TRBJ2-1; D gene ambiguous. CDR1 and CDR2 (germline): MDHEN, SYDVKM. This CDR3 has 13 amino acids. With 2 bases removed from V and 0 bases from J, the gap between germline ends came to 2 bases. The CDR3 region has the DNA TGTGCCAGCAGTTTAACCTCCTACAATGAGCAGTTCTTC. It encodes CASSLTSYNEQFF.

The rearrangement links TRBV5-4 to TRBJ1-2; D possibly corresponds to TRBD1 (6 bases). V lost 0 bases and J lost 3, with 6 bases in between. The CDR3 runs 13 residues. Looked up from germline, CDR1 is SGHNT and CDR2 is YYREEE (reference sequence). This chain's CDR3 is CASSLDRDYGYTF. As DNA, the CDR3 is TGTGCCAGCAGCTTGGACAGGGACTATGGCTACACCTTC.

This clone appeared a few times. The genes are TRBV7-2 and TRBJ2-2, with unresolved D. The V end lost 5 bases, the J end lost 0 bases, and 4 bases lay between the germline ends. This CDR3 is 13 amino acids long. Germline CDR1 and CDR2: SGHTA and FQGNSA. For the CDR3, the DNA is TGTGCCAGCAGCCGGACGAACACCGGGGAGCTGTTTTTT. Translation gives CASSRTNTGELFF.

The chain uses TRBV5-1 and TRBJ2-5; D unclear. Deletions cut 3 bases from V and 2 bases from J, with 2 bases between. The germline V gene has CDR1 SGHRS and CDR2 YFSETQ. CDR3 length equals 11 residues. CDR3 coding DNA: TGCGCCAGCAGCTGGCAAGAGACCCAGTACTTC. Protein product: CASSWQETQYF.

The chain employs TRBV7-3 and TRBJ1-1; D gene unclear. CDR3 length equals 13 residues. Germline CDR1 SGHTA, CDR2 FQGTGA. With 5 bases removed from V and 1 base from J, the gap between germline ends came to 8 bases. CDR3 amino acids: CASSNPTNTEAFF. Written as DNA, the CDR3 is TGTGCCAGCAGCAACCCAACGAACACTGAAGCTTTCTTT.

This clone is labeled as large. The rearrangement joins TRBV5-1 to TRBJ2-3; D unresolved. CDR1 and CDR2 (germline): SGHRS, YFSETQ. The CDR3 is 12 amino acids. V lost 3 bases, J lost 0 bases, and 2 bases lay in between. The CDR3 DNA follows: TGCGCCAGCAGCTGGAGCACAGATACGCAGTATTTT. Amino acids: CASSWSTDTQYF.